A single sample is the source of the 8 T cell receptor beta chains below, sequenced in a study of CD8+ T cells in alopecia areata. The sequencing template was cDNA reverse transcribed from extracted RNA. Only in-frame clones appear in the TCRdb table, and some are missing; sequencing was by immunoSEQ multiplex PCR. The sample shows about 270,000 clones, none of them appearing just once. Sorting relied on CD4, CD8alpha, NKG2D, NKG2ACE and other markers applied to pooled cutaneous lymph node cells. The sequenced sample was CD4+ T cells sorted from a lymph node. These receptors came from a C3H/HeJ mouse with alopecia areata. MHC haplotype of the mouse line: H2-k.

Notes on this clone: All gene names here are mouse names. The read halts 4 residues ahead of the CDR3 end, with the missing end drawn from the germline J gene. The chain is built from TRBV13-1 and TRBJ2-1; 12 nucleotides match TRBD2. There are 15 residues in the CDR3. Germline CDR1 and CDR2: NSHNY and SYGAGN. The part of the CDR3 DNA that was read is TGTGCCAGCAGTGGACTGGGGGGGCGAAGGGCT. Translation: CASSGLGGRRA. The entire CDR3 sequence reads CASSGLGGRRAEQFF.

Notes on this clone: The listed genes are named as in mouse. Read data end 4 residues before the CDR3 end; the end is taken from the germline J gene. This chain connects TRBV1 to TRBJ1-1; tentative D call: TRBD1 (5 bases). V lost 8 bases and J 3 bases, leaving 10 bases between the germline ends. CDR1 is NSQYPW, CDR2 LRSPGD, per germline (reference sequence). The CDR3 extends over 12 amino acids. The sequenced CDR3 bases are TGCACCTGCGCCAGGGAAGACACA. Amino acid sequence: CTCAREDT. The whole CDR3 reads CTCAREDTEVFF.

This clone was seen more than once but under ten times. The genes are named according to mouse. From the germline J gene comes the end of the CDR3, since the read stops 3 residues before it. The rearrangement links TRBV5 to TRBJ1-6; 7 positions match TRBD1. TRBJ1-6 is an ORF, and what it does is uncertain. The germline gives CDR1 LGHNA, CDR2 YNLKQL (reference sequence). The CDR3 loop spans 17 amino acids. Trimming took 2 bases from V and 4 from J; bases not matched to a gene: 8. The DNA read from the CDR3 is TGTGCCAGCAGCCAAAGACAGGGAGGGAAATATAATTCGCCC. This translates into CASSQRQGGKYNSP. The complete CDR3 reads CASSQRQGGKYNSPLYF.

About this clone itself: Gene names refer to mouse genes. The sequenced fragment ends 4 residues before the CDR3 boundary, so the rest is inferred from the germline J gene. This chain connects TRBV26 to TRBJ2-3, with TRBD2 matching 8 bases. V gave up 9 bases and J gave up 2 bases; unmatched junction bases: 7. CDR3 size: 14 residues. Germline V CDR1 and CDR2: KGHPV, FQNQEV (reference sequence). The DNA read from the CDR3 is TGTGCCAGGGAGGGGGGGGCCGTTGCAGAA. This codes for CAREGGAVAE. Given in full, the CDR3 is CAREGGAVAETLYF. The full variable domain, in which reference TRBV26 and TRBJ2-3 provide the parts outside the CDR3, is NSKVIQTPRYLVKGQGQKAKMRCIPEKGHPVVFWYQQNKNNEFKFLINFQNQEVLQQIDMTEKRFSAECPSNSPCSLEIQSSEAGDSALYLCAREGGAVAETLYFGSGTRLTVL.

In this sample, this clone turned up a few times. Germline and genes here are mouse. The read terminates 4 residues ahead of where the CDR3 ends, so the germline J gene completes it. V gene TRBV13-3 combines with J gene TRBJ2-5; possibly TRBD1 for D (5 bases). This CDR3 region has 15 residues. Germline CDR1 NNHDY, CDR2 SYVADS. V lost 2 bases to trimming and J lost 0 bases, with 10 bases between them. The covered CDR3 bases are TGTGCCAGCAGTGACAGGGCCTTTAACCAAGAC. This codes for CASSDRAFNQD. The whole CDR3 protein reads CASSDRAFNQDTQYF. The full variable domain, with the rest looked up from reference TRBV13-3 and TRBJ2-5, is EAAVTQSPRSKVAVTGGKVTLSCHQTNNHDYMYWYRQDTGHGLRLIHYSYVADSTEKGDIPDGYKASRPSQENFSLILELASLSQTAVYFCASSDRAFNQDTQYFGPGTRLLVL.

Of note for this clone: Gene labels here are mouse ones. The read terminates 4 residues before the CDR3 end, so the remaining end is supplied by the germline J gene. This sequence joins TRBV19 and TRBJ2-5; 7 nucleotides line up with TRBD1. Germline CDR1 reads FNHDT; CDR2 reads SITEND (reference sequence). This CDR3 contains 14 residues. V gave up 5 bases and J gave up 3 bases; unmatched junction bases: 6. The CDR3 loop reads CASRHKGQQDTQYF. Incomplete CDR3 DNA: TGTGCCAGCAGACATAAGGGACAGCAAGAC.

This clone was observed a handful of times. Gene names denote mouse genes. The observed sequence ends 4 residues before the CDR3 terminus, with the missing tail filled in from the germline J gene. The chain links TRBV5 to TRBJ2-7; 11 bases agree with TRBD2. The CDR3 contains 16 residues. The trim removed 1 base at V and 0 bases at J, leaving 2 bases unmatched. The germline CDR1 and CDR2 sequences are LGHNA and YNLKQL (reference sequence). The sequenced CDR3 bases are TGTGCCAGCAGCCAAGGGACTGGGGGGTACTCCTAT. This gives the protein CASSQGTGGYSY. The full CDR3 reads CASSQGTGGYSYEQYF.

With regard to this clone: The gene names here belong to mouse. Here the CDR3 reads CASSGGLGNEQYF. The covered CDR3 bases are TGTGCCAGCAGTGGGGGACTGGGGAAT. The J gene is TRBJ2-7, the V gene TRBV13-1; 10 bases agree with TRBD2. The CDR3 end is not reached by the read, which stops 4 residues before it; the germline J gene fills it in. Germline V gene lookup returns CDR1 NSHNY and CDR2 SYGAGN. This CDR3 is 13 amino acids long.